Listed here are 21 T cell receptor beta chains from one sample, sequenced in a study of CD8+CD57+ T cells in acquired aplastic anemia. The TCR beta profiling, which covered VDJ combination and CDR3 sequence, was carried out using genomic DNA as the template. MiXCR was run by TCRdb on the reads, yielding one entry per CDR3 protein. In the table there are about 130,000 distinct CDR3 sequences, 40% to 60% of which are singletons. The sequenced material came from sorted CD4+, CD8+, or CD8+CD57+ T cells (not recorded which) from PBMCs. Source of these receptors: a human donor in good health, serving as a control.

This clonotype was picked up many times. This chain joins TRBV7-2 and TRBJ1-1, with D unclear. Germline CDR1 reads SGHTA; CDR2 reads FQGNSA. The CDR3 extends over 18 amino acids. V gave up 5 bases and J gave up 2 bases, with 24 bases separating them. CDR3 residues: CASSPTSSFRSGNTEAFF. DNA for the CDR3: TGTGCCAGCAGCCCCACGTCGTCCTTCAGGTCGGGAAACACTGAAGCTTTCTTT.

The CDR3 protein is CASSQEVPGVAPLHF. CDR3 sequence (DNA): TGTGCCAGCAGCCAAGAGGTCCCAGGGGTTGCACCCCTCCACTTT. The chain is built from TRBV3-1 and TRBJ1-6; D is perhaps TRBD1 (6 bases). Trimming cost V 0 bases and J 11 bases, with 14 bases left between them. The CDR3 has 15 amino acids. CDR1 and CDR2 from the germline V gene are LGHDT and YNNKEL (reference sequence).

This clonotype was detected many times. The V call is TRBV6-1, the J call TRBJ1-2; 7 positions agree with TRBD1. Germline CDR1 and CDR2: MNHNS and SASEGT. CDR3 length equals 15 residues. V shed 6 bases and J 6 bases; nucleotides not matched to a gene: 13. The CDR3 DNA reads as TGTGCCAGCAGCCTCATTCAGGGGGAGGGCGATGGCTACACCTTC. As protein: CASSLIQGEGDGYTF.

As to this clonotype: Germline and junction disagree at one end, which may indicate a read error. The chain is built from TRBV7-7 and TRBJ1-1, with D possibly being TRBD1 (5 bases). The CDR3 extends over 13 amino acids. Germline-derived CDR1 and CDR2 are SSHAT and FNYEAQ (reference sequence). The CDR3 nucleotides are TGTGCTAGCAGCTTAGACAGTAACACTGAAGCTTTCTTT. As protein: CASSLDSNTEAFF.

The chain uses TRBV11-2 and TRBJ2-7; TRBD1 aligns across 12 bases. Germline CDR1 is SGHAT and CDR2 is FQNNGV. This CDR3 comprises 16 residues. V was clipped by 5 bases and J by 5 bases; unmatched bases: 10. The CDR3 region is CASSTHRDRGLDEQYV. Here the CDR3 DNA reads TGTGCCAGCAGCACCCACCGGGACAGGGGGCTCGACGAGCAGTACGTC.

Concerning this clonotype: This may be a read error: a much more frequent sequence differs by one nucleotide. The chain couples TRBV25-1 to TRBJ2-2, with D uncertain. V lost 5 bases and J lost 0, with 7 bases in between. The CDR3 covers 14 residues. The germline V gene has CDR1 MGHDK and CDR2 SYGVNS. This CDR3 reads CASSPTANTGELFF. The CDR3 nucleotides read TGTGCCAGCAGTCCCACAGCGAACACCGGGGAGCTGTTTTTT.

This clonotype was recorded many times. CDR3 region: CASSYGTILGTEAFF. The CDR3 nucleotides are TGTGCCAGCAGTTACGGGACAATCTTAGGCACTGAAGCTTTCTTT. The rearrangement links TRBV6-2 or TRBV6-3 to TRBJ1-1; a possible D gene is TRBD1 (6 bases). Germline assignment: CDR1 MNHEY and CDR2 SVGEGT. V was clipped by 2 bases and J by 4 bases, with 14 bases between them. The CDR3 sequence is 15 residues long.

This clonotype has a count of ten or more. V usage is TRBV5-4 and J usage is TRBJ1-6, with D hard to call. V was pared by 2 bases and J by 0 bases, with 15 bases between. Germline V lookup: CDR1 SGHNT, CDR2 YYREEE (reference sequence). The CDR3 covers 18 residues. For the CDR3, the DNA is TGTGCCAGCAGCTTTTTTAGGCAGCTAAGCTCCTATAATTCACCCCTCCACTTT. Translation gives CASSFFRQLSSYNSPLHF.

The chain uses TRBV29-1 and TRBJ1-2; 7 positions match TRBD1. Trimming removed 5 bases from V and 8 bases from J; junction bases left unmatched: 17. The CDR3 is 15 amino acids. Per germline, CDR1 SQVTM and CDR2 ANQGSEA. CDR3 nucleotides: TGCAGCGTTTCAGCGGGTAGGGGGCTCCCAAAAGGCTACACCTTC. Translated: CSVSAGRGLPKGYTF. Full variable domain (remainder filled in from reference TRBV29-1 and TRBJ1-2): SAVISQKPSRDICQRGTSLTIQCQVDSQVTMMFWYRQQPGQSLTLIATANQGSEATYESGFVIDKFPISRPNLTFSTLTVSNMSPEDSSIYLCSVSAGRGLPKGYTFGSGTRLTVV.

This clonotype was observed at least ten times. V and J are TRBV7-1 and TRBJ1-6; 10 bases line up with TRBD1. TRBV7-1 is flagged as an ORF with uncertain function. V trimming: 6 bases; J trimming: 1 base; junction bases outside the gene matches: 12. The CDR3 consists of 19 residues. CDR3 nucleotides: TGTGCCAGCAGGTCAATGGACAGGGGGATGTCATCCTATAATTCACCCCTCCACTTT. Translated, it gives CASRSMDRGMSSYNSPLHF.

A note on this clonotype: A read error may explain this, as a much larger clone is one base away. The V call is TRBV2, the J call TRBJ1-1; D is possibly TRBD1 (5 bases). From germline, CDR1 is SNHLY and CDR2 FYNNEI. This CDR3 region has 16 residues. The CDR3 is CASSEPGSGAYTEALF. The CDR3 DNA reads TGTGCCAGCAGTGAGCCGGGCTCCGGGGCGTACACTGAAGCTCTCTTT. Using reference TRBV2 and TRBJ1-1 for the parts outside the CDR3, the full variable domain is EPEVTQTPSHQVTQMGQEVILRCVPISNHLYFYWYRQILGQKVEFLVSFYNNEISEKSEIFDDQFSVERPDGSNFTLKIRSTKLEDSAMYFCASSEPGSGAYTEALFGQGTRLTVV.

The sample holds a few counts of this clonotype. With a much larger clone just one base away, this may be a read error. This chain links TRBV7-3 with TRBJ2-1, with D maybe TRBD2 (5 bases). The CDR3 is 15 amino acids. Per germline, CDR1 SGHTA and CDR2 FQGTGA. The CDR3 sequence is CAGSPQRVSYNEQFF. The CDR3 nucleotides are TGTGCCGGCAGCCCACAGAGGGTCTCCTACAATGAGCAGTTCTTC. Together with reference TRBV7-3 and TRBJ2-1, the CDR3 gives the full variable domain: GAGVSQTPSNKVTEKGKYVELRCDPISGHTALYWYRQSLGQGPEFLIYFQGTGAADDSGLPNDRFFAVRPEGSVSTLKIQRTERGDSAVYLCAGSPQRVSYNEQFFGPGTRLTVL.

This clonotype has ten or more counts. The chain couples TRBV18 to TRBJ1-5; no firm D call. The CDR3 totals 14 residues. Germline CDR1 and CDR2: KGHSH and LQKENI. Deletions cut 5 bases from V and 2 bases from J, with 10 bases between. CDR3 nucleotide sequence: TGTGCCAGCTCAATGGACGGCCGCAATCAGCCCCAGCATTTT. This translates into CASSMDGRNQPQHF.

A note on this clonotype: This clone may be a read error of a much larger clone one base away. The V and J genes are TRBV20-1 and TRBJ1-5, with 9 bases matching TRBD1. The CDR3 sequence is 16 residues long. V trimming: 3 bases; J trimming: 7 bases; junction bases outside the gene matches: 13. The germline V gene encodes CDR1 DFQATT and CDR2 SNEGSKA (reference sequence). In nucleotides, the CDR3 is TGCAGTGCTAGGGCGGGAGGACAGGGGATAGGACAGCCCCAGCATTTT. This sequence encodes CSARAGGQGIGQPQHF.

The CDR3 nucleotides are TGCAGTGCTAGAGAGGGGGACAATGAGCAGTTCTTC. It specifies CSAREGDNEQFF. The rearrangement uses TRBV20-1 and TRBJ2-1; D tentatively fits TRBD1 or TRBD2 (5 bases each). Trimming shortened V by 0 bases and J by 5 bases, and 5 bases separated the two germline ends. The CDR3 sequence is 12 residues long. CDR1 DFQATT and CDR2 SNEGSKA come from the germline V gene (reference sequence).

Concerning this clonotype itself: Possible read error: a much larger clone is one base away. The chain is built from TRBV5-6 and TRBJ1-2, with D hard to call. The V gene's germline CDR1 is SGHDT and CDR2 YYEEEE. This CDR3 region has 14 residues. The V end was cut by 2 bases, the J end by 9 bases, with 17 bases between. The CDR3 DNA reads as TGTGCCAGCAGCTTAGCCCCCCTTACTAATAGCTACACCTTC. This translates into CASSLAPLTNSYTF.

This clonotype was seen at least ten times. The chain carries TRBV15 and TRBJ2-1, with 7 bases matching TRBD2. V shed 0 bases, J shed 6 bases, and the junction held 5 bases outside the gene matches. The CDR3 has 15 amino acids. Germline V gene sequence: CDR1 LNHNV, CDR2 YYDKDF (reference sequence). This chain's CDR3 is CATSRERETFNEQFF. DNA of the CDR3: TGTGCCACCAGCAGAGAGCGGGAGACTTTCAATGAGCAGTTCTTC.

Details on this clonotype: One junction end does not reproduce the germline sequence, and a read error may be involved. V and J are TRBV10-1 and TRBJ1-2; possible D gene TRBD1, 5 bases. The CDR3 has 13 amino acids. Germline V CDR1 and CDR2: WNHNN, SYGVQD (reference sequence). Here the CDR3 DNA reads TGCGCCAGCAGTGAGTCCGAGGGGTCCAGCCCGTCCTTC. Its protein is CASSESEGSSPSF.

This clonotype was recorded at least ten times. V usage is TRBV12-3 or TRBV12-4 and J usage is TRBJ2-3; TRBD2 matches 16 bases. The V segment lost 5 bases and the J segment 10 bases; nucleotides outside the gene matches: 6. CDR3 length equals 15 residues. The CDR3 DNA reads TGTGCCAGCAGTCCCTCCGGGACTAGCGGGGGGGCGCAGTATTTT. It specifies CASSPSGTSGGAQYF.

Many counts were recorded for this clonotype. V gene TRBV20-1 combines with J gene TRBJ2-7; TRBD1 aligns across 9 bases. This CDR3 spans 15 amino acids. CDR1 is DFQATT and CDR2 is SNEGSKA in the germline V gene (reference sequence). With V trimmed by 6 bases and J by 5 bases, 14 bases remained unmatched. CDR3 DNA sequence: TGCAGTGCCCCTGGCCGGGACAGGGTAAACCACGAGCAGTACTTC. This translates into CSAPGRDRVNHEQYF.

This chain links TRBV19 with TRBJ1-5; perhaps TRBD1 as D (6 bases). The CDR3 spans 14 residues. The germline V gene has CDR1 LNHDA and CDR2 SQIVND (reference sequence). Trimming removed 2 bases at V and 9 bases at J, with 14 bases between. The CDR3 loop reads CASSIKGGAPPQHF. The CDR3 DNA follows: TGTGCCAGTAGTATAAAGGGGGGGGCGCCGCCCCAGCATTTT. The whole variable domain, remainder taken from reference TRBV19 and TRBJ1-5, is DGGITQSPKYLFRKEGQNVTLSCEQNLNHDAMYWYRQDPGQGLRLIYYSQIVNDFQKGDIAEGYSVSREKKESFPLTVTSAQKNPTAFYLCASSIKGGAPPQHFGDGTRLSIL.